The T cell receptor (beta chain) under discussion was sequenced for a study of chemoradiotherapy in HPV16-positive cancers (dated by TCRdb to the early 2020s). For context, the study as a whole: Functional T-cell assays on cells from a couple of HPV16-positive patients defined candidate HPV-specific T-cell clones and common TCR motifs. The study asked whether T-cell immunity against the HPV oncoproteins E6 and E7 changes during chemoradiotherapy and whether it affects survival. Next, the candidate HPV-specific TCRs and motifs were followed in TCR repertoires from approximately 87 patients with HPV-related cancers. What the authors observed across the whole study: In HPV16-positive patients, expansion of HPV-responsive T cells during chemoradiotherapy was associated with improved recurrence-free survival. Expansion of candidate HPV-specific clones and E7-related TCR motifs was observed in the tumor microenvironment during treatment, whereas no such expansion was observed for non-HPV-specific T cells. The functional definition of HPV-specific T cells came from only a couple of HPV16-positive patients, and the survival association was reported for HPV16-positive patients.

Receptor amplification or capture employed the immunoSEQ multiplex PCR assay. The source is immuneACCESS, and TCRdb retained only in-frame sequences with V and J called. Part of the clones is not carried over; for the studies checked, unresolved V genes explain less than half of this, and the remainder is unexplained. For this sample there are about 10,000 clones; around 83% appear just once. Jointly, the top ten make up less than 15% of the sample. Repertoires were sampled repeatedly over the course of chemoradiotherapy, so clonal expansion could be followed in the tumor microenvironment. Turning to this clone: Its specific antigen is unknown. Per-base quality was not reported, and no clone a single base away is much larger than it.

CDR1 LNHDA and CDR2 SQIVND are derived from the germline V gene (reference sequence). At the junction V is shortened by 4 bases and J by 2 bases, with 9 bases in between. From cysteine to phenylalanine, the CDR3 is 13 amino acids long. CDR3 DNA only is kept here, 39 bases in frame from base 1. Sequenced material: tumor tissue, taken from a patient who underwent chemoradiotherapy. This clonotype was sampled from a human donor with HPV-associated anogenital cancer. The chain employs TRBV19 and TRBJ2-7; a tentative D call is TRBD1 (6 bases match). The DNA sequence reads TGTGCCAGTAGTACGACAGGAACCTACGAGCAGTACTTC. Its coded protein is CASSTTGTYEQYF.